The rows below give T cell receptor beta chains drawn from one sample of a study of cytomegalovirus exposure and HLA in healthy donors. Only in-frame clones appear in the TCRdb table, and some are missing; sequencing was by immunoSEQ multiplex PCR. The table has approximately 120,000 clones, 65% to 85% seen once. Sequenced sample: PBMCs. These receptors came from a man aged 18 to 30 in good health and CMV-seropositive. The CDR3 runs from the conserved cysteine through the conserved F or W. The D gene is left open where the match is weak. Clone size appears in some rows only: once, few, many, or a class for an expanded clone.

>15|TRBJ2-2|TRBV7-9|NA|NA
CASNLGRGNTGELFF
TGTGCCAGCAACTTAGGCAGGGGGAACACCGGGGAGCTGTTTTTT
>15|TRBJ1-1|TRBV18|NA|TRBD1
CASSPEADRGRVAFF
TGTGCCAGCTCACCAGAGGCAGACAGGGGGCGCGTGGCTTTCTTT
>13|TRBJ1-1|TRBV6-1|NA|NA
CASSGHGNTEAFF
TGTGCCAGCAGCGGACATGGGAACACTGAAGCTTTCTTT
>18|TRBJ2-4|TRBV29-1|NA|NA
CSVEDTGSTGSGKNIQYF
TGCAGCGTTGAAGATACAGGGTCGACGGGTTCCGGCAAAAACATTCAGTACTTC
>14|TRBJ1-3|TRBV5-4|few|TRBD1
CASSGRGLGNTIYF
TGTGCCAGCAGCGGCAGGGGGCTTGGAAACACCATATATTTT
>16|TRBJ2-2|TRBV5-1|NA|NA
CASSPGTPQNTGELSF
TGCGCCAGCAGCCCAGGGACTCCCCAGAACACCGGGGAGCTGTCTTTT
>11|TRBJ2-1|TRBV29-1|once|NA
CSVAEEGGQFF
TGCAGCGTTGCGGAAGAAGGGGGGCAGTTCTTC
>15|TRBJ2-2|TRBV10-3|NA|NA
CAITQAGANTGELFF
TGTGCCATCACGCAGGCAGGGGCGAACACCGGGGAGCTGTTTTTT
>13|TRBJ2-5|TRBV5-1|NA|NA
CASSYGQQETQYF
TGCGCCAGCAGCTACGGACAGCAAGAGACCCAGTACTTC
>12|TRBJ1-2|TRBV19|NA|NA
CASRIGDYGYTF
TGTGCCAGTAGAATTGGAGATTATGGCTACACCTTC
>15|TRBJ1-6|TRBV6-1|NA|TRBD1
CASRGTGGGNSPLHF
TGTGCCAGCAGGGGGACAGGGGGAGGTAATTCACCCCTCCACTTT
>16|TRBJ1-4|TRBV4-3|NA|TRBD1
CASSQTYGTGGEKLFF
TGCGCCAGCAGCCAGACCTACGGGACAGGGGGAGAAAAACTGTTTTTT
>15|TRBJ2-2|TRBV21-1|NA|NA
CASSKEAGGGGELFF
TGTGCCAGCAGCAAAGAGGCGGGGGGGGGCGGGGAGCTGTTTTTT
>15|TRBJ2-7|TRBV4-1|NA|TRBD1
CASSQVGTASYEQYF
TGCGCCAGCAGCCAAGTCGGGACAGCCTCCTACGAGCAGTACTTC
>15|TRBJ2-3|TRBV7-9|NA|NA
CASSFRSRSTDTQYF
TGTGCCAGCAGCTTTAGGAGCCGAAGCACAGATACGCAGTATTTT
>15|TRBJ1-5|TRBV6-1|few|NA
CASSAEGGAVRPQHF
TGTGCCAGCAGTGCAGAAGGGGGGGCGGTTCGTCCCCAGCATTTT
>15|TRBJ2-7|TRBV7-4|NA|NA
CASSFRLYLSYEQYF
TGTGCCAGCAGCTTTCGACTGTATCTCTCCTACGAGCAGTACTTC
>14|TRBJ1-2|TRBV5-1|NA|TRBD1
CASSLYGTGYGYTF
TGCGCCAGCAGCTTGTACGGGACAGGGTATGGCTACACCTTC
>13|TRBJ1-2|TRBV10-2|NA|TRBD1
CASSPTGVEGYTF
TGCGCCAGCAGCCCGACAGGGGTGGAAGGCTACACCTTC
>16|TRBJ1-1|TRBV6-5|NA|NA
CASSYDPLDSSTEAFF
TGTGCCAGCAGTTACGATCCCTTAGACAGTAGCACTGAAGCTTTCTTT
>16|TRBJ1-1|TRBV7-2|once|NA
CASSLNAFGKNTEAFF
TGTGCCAGCAGCTTAAACGCGTTCGGGAAGAACACTGAAGCTTTCTTT
>14|TRBJ2-7|TRBV19|NA|NA
CASSGAQGRYEQYF
TGTGCCAGTAGTGGGGCCCAGGGGCGCTACGAGCAGTACTTC
>13|TRBJ1-2|TRBV6-6|NA|NA
CAGSYSSFKGYTF
TGTGCCGGCAGTTACTCGAGCTTTAAGGGCTACACCTTC
>16|TRBJ1-6|TRBV4-1|NA|TRBD1
CASSRRPGQDNSPLHF
TGCGCCAGCAGCAGACGCCCGGGACAGGATAATTCACCCCTCCACTTT
>14|TRBJ2-2|TRBV19|NA|TRBD2
CASSIRGDTGELFF
TGTGCCAGTAGTATTCGGGGGGACACCGGGGAGCTGTTTTTT
>10|TRBJ2-5|TRBV20-1|NA|NA
CAAAQETQYF
TGCGCAGCGGCACAAGAGACCCAGTACTTC
>15|TRBJ2-7|TRBV6-5|NA|NA
CASSIAGDSPYEQYF
TGTGCCAGCAGCATTGCCGGGGATTCTCCCTACGAGCAGTACTTC
>13|TRBJ2-3|TRBV6-5|NA|NA
CASSNRETDTQYF
TGTGCCAGCAGCAACAGGGAAACAGATACGCAGTATTTT
>14|TRBJ2-5|TRBV18|once|TRBD1
CASSLDRGGETQYF
TGTGCCAGCTCACTGGACAGGGGAGGAGAGACCCAGTACTTC
>21|TRBJ2-1|TRBV6-7|NA|TRBD2
CASSYSKIAGEPPLRYNEQFF
TGTGCCAGCAGTTACTCCAAAATAGCGGGAGAACCACCACTAAGATACAATGAGCAGTTCTTC
>15|TRBJ2-6|TRBV12-5|NA|TRBD1
CASGSTPGQGHVLTF
TGTGCTAGTGGCTCAACCCCGGGACAGGGTCACGTCCTGACTTTC
>15|TRBJ2-7|TRBV7-2|NA|TRBD1
CASSHPGQGANEQYF
TGTGCCAGCAGCCATCCGGGACAGGGGGCCAACGAGCAGTACTTC
>12|TRBJ1-1|TRBV6-6|NA|NA
CASSHPGGEAFF
TGTGCCAGCAGTCATCCCGGGGGTGAAGCTTTCTTT
>12|TRBJ1-5|TRBV11-2|NA|TRBD1
CASSLSGGLQHF
TGTGCCAGCAGCTTATCAGGGGGCCTACAGCATTTT
>15|TRBJ1-2|TRBV5-1|NA|NA
CASSVELTGIYGYTF
TGCGCCAGCAGCGTAGAACTCACAGGGATCTATGGCTACACCTTC
>15|TRBJ2-1|TRBV7-9|few|NA
CASSPPNRFYNEQFF
TGTGCCAGCAGCCCCCCCAACAGGTTCTACAATGAGCAGTTCTTC
>20|TRBJ2-1|TRBV5-1|NA|TRBD2
CASSLYGTSGRDSSYNEQFF
TGCGCCAGCAGCTTGTACGGGACTAGCGGGAGGGATAGCTCCTACAATGAGCAGTTCTTC
>14|TRBJ2-1|TRBV5-1|NA|TRBD2
CASSPSRGGDEQFF
TGCGCCAGCAGCCCCTCTCGCGGGGGGGATGAGCAGTTCTTC
>13|TRBJ1-5|TRBV2|once|NA
CASSGQGNQPQHF
TGTGCCAGCAGTGGACAGGGCAATCAGCCCCAGCATTTT
>14|TRBJ2-3|TRBV7-2|NA|NA
CASSPRSGAYTQYF
TGTGCCAGCAGCCCCCGATCTGGGGCGTATACGCAGTATTTT
>18|TRBJ2-2|TRBV7-2|once|TRBD2
CASSFTRIAGGNTGELFF
TGTGCCAGCAGCTTTACCCGGATCGCGGGGGGGAACACCGGGGAGCTGTTTTTT
>15|TRBJ2-7|TRBV18|NA|NA
CASSPPSGSSYEQYF
TGTGCCAGCTCACCTCCCTCGGGTAGCTCCTACGAGCAGTACTTC